This T cell receptor (beta chain) stems from a study of Ad26.COV2.S vaccination and SARS-CoV-2 variants. Overall study: Donor participated within the Ad26.COV2.S arm of the COV1001 trial. Study results and limitations: Vaccine recipients and placebo recipients showed similar non-spike TCR breadth.

This clone was recorded only once. Its target is unknown. The CDR3 has 12 residues. Germline-derived CDR1 and CDR2 are SGHRS and YFSETQ. V lost 4 bases and J lost 7, with 12 bases in between. The assay was immunoSEQ multiplex PCR, and TCRdb's table has in-frame clones only and misses some. The sample contains around 300,000 clones, around 89% of which appear only once. Treatment meaning: about 20 received Ad26.COV2.S at low or high dose, single or two shots; roughly five received placebo; per-sample allocation not given. Specimen acquisition occurred on day 63 following the initial vaccine or placebo injection. Within Boston, the person who donated was an adult of 18-55 years.

The TCR originated in a person between 18 and 65 years old who received the Ad26.COV2.S COVID-19 vaccine or a placebo. This specimen consisted of peripheral blood, obtained in a trial of Ad26.COV2.S vaccine versus placebo. The rearrangement joins TRBV5-1 to TRBJ2-7; D remains unclear. The CDR3 DNA sequence: TGCGCCAGCAGCCCCGCAGGATATGAGCAGTACTTC. This gives the protein CASSPAGYEQYF.